One sample yielded the 14 T cell receptor beta chains listed below, sequenced in a study of blood T cell repertoires in COVID-19. Data came from immunoSEQ multiplex PCR; TCRdb stores just in-frame clones and leaves some out. The sample gives about 200,000 clones, roughly 90% of which show up once; more than 0.7% is in the top ten. The specimen sequenced was peripheral blood. These receptors originate from a woman aged 70 to 79 with acute or convalescent COVID-19.

V is TRBV5-8 and J is TRBJ1-5; TRBD1 is a possible D gene (6 bases). Germline V CDR1 and CDR2: SGHTS, YDEGEE. This CDR3 contains 15 residues. V was cut by 4 bases and J by 6 bases, with 17 bases left in between. In nucleotides, the CDR3 is TGTGCCAGCAGCCCAGCCGATTTCAGGGGTCAGCCCCAGCATTTT. Protein sequence: CASSPADFRGQPQHF.

The V gene is TRBV24-1, the J gene TRBJ1-6; D unresolved. The CDR3 has 15 amino acids. Germline V lookup: CDR1 KGHDR, CDR2 SFDVKD. Between the trimmed V and J ends, which lost 2 bases and 3 bases, there was a span of 7 bases. The CDR3: CATSDCRGYNSPLHF. In DNA form, the CDR3 reads TGTGCCACCAGTGATTGTCGGGGCTATAATTCACCCCTCCACTTT.

The rearrangement uses TRBV5-4 and TRBJ1-1, with TRBD1 matching 8 bases. Germline CDR1 and CDR2: SGHNT and YYREEE (reference sequence). With V trimmed by 3 bases and J by 1 base, 2 bases remained unmatched. The CDR3 sequence is 14 residues long. The DNA for the CDR3 is TGTGCCAGCAGCTCGACAGGGGAGAACACTGAAGCTTTCTTT. As protein: CASSSTGENTEAFF.

This chain uses TRBV15 with TRBJ2-1, with 8 bases fitting TRBD2. CDR1 LNHNV and CDR2 YYDKDF come from the germline V gene (reference sequence). After removal of 0 bases from V and 5 bases from J, the junction contained 9 bases not matched to a gene. The CDR3 totals 17 residues. CDR3 nucleotide sequence: TGTGCCACCAGCAGAGATGGAACTAGCGGAGCCAACAATGAGCAGTTCTTC. Its translation: CATSRDGTSGANNEQFF. Complete variable domain (other parts from reference TRBV15 and TRBJ2-1): DAMVIQNPRYQVTQFGKPVTLSCSQTLNHNVMYWYQQKSSQAPKLLFHYYDKDFNNEADTPDNFQSRRPNTSFCFLDIRSPGLGDTAMYLCATSRDGTSGANNEQFFGPGTRLTVL.

The chain is built from TRBV5-6 and TRBJ2-3; possibly TRBD2 for D (5 bases). The V gene lost 1 base and the J gene lost 0 bases, with 12 bases spanning the gap. Germline-derived CDR1 and CDR2 are SGHDT and YYEEEE. The CDR3 runs to 16 residues. In DNA, the CDR3 is TGTGCCAGCAGCTTGTTATCCCAGCGGAGCACAGATACGCAGTATTTT. This codes for CASSLLSQRSTDTQYF.

This rearrangement joins TRBV11-3 to TRBJ1-2, with 10 bases fitting TRBD1. CDR3 size: 14 residues. The V gene's germline CDR1 is SGHNT and CDR2 YENEEA. V lost 5 bases to trimming and J lost 2 bases; unmatched junction nucleotides: 2. CDR3: CASSPGQGNYGYTF. In DNA, the CDR3 is TGTGCCAGCAGCCCGGGACAGGGGAACTATGGCTACACCTTC.

This rearrangement joins TRBV5-1 to TRBJ2-5, with unresolved D. This CDR3 region has 13 residues. V dropped 5 bases and J dropped 1 base, with 9 bases sitting between them. CDR1 is SGHRS and CDR2 is YFSETQ in the germline V gene. The CDR3 spells CASSWAIQETQYF. As DNA, the CDR3 is TGCGCCAGCAGTTGGGCCATCCAAGAGACCCAGTACTTC.

This chain connects TRBV5-1 to TRBJ1-1; 7 bases agree with TRBD1. The V segment lost 0 bases and the J segment 11 bases; nucleotides outside the gene matches: 16. This CDR3 is 16 amino acids long. Per germline, CDR1 SGHRS and CDR2 YFSETQ. This CDR3 is CASSLAIQGPLGGAFF. The CDR3 region has the DNA TGCGCCAGCAGCTTGGCAATACAGGGGCCCCTTGGAGGGGCTTTCTTT.

The rearrangement uses TRBV28 and TRBJ1-5; TRBD1 agrees at 7 bases. The J segment lost 1 base and the V segment lost 6 bases, leaving 3 bases of the junction unmatched. The CDR3 consists of 14 residues. The germline CDR1 and CDR2 sequences are MDHEN and SYDVKM. The CDR3 sequence is CASSRDRSNQPQHF. As DNA, the CDR3 is TGTGCCAGCAGCCGGGACAGAAGCAATCAGCCCCAGCATTTT.

J is TRBJ2-3 and V is TRBV4-2, with D possibly TRBD1 on 6 matching bases. Germline CDR1 is LGHNA and CDR2 is YNFKEQ. This CDR3 spans 15 amino acids. Trimming pared 4 bases from V and 2 bases from J, leaving 13 bases between. The CDR3 here is CASSPTGRPTDTQYF. The CDR3 coding sequence is TGTGCCAGCAGCCCAACAGGGCGTCCCACAGATACGCAGTATTTT.

The CDR3 sequence: CATYRGGSSTGELFF. In DNA form, the CDR3 reads TGTGCCACCTACCGGGGAGGGAGTAGCACCGGGGAGCTGTTTTTT. The chain carries TRBV28 and TRBJ2-2, with 7 nucleotides matching TRBD2. The CDR3 runs 15 residues. CDR1 MDHEN and CDR2 SYDVKM come from the germline V gene. The V and J ends lost 10 bases and 4 bases, in that order; junction bases with no gene match: 12.

The chain has TRBV28 and TRBJ2-1; tentatively, D is TRBD1 (6 bases). V lost 1 base and J 10 bases, leaving 17 bases between the germline ends. The germline V gene encodes CDR1 MDHEN and CDR2 SYDVKM. The CDR3 spans 15 residues. The DNA of the CDR3 is TGTGCCAGCAGTTTATCGGCAGGGGCAAGGAGGGAGCAGTTCTTC. It specifies CASSLSAGARREQFF.

The CDR3 DNA follows: TGTGCCAGCAGCTTAGTTGGCTCTCCAAAGCGGGACTTCTACAATGAGCAGTTCTTC. Its translation: CASSLVGSPKRDFYNEQFF. This chain uses TRBV7-9 with TRBJ2-1; the match to TRBD2 covers 7 bases. The germline V gene encodes CDR1 SEHNR and CDR2 FQNEAQ (reference sequence). The CDR3 is 19 residues long. V lost 1 base to trimming and J lost 3 bases; unmatched junction nucleotides: 15.

The chain has TRBV5-4 and TRBJ2-1, with a possible D match to TRBD2 (5 bases). V was trimmed by 3 bases and J by 6 bases, leaving 19 bases between them. The length of the CDR3 is 16 residues. The V gene's germline CDR1 is SGHNT and CDR2 YYREEE (reference sequence). The CDR3 spells CASSWAGGPNPNEQFF. In DNA form, the CDR3 reads TGTGCCAGCAGCTGGGCGGGCGGACCAAACCCCAATGAGCAGTTCTTC.